The 30 T cell receptor beta chains given below trace back to one sample, sequenced in a study of T cells in Graves' hyperthyroidism and ophthalmopathy. Template material for amplifying TCR beta CDR3 regions consisted of RNA transcripts. First-round RT-PCR targeting the TCR CDR3 was performed with the HTBI primer set. TCRdb analysed the multiplex PCR reads with MiXCR anew, one entry per CDR3 protein. The sample holds some 700,000 distinct CDR3 sequences, approximately 15% seen once. The sequenced material came from blood. Receptor source: a man aged 45-60 years with Graves' hyperthyroidism.

In its sample, this clonotype was seen once. The V gene is TRBV29-1, the J gene TRBJ2-1; D uncertain. V lost 1 base and J 10 bases, leaving 11 bases between the germline ends. This CDR3 has 12 amino acids. Looked up from germline, CDR1 is SQVTM and CDR2 is ANQGSEA. The CDR3 sequence is CSVEGLGREQFF. DNA for the CDR3: TGCAGCGTTGAAGGGTTGGGAAGGGAGCAGTTCTTC.

At least ten counts were recorded for this clonotype. The chain has TRBV15 and TRBJ2-3; D is uncertain. The CDR3 runs 16 residues. Germline V lookup: CDR1 LNHNV, CDR2 YYDKDF (reference sequence). The V end was cut by 0 bases, the J end by 3 bases, with 13 bases between. The CDR3 sequence is CATSRDTDPSTDTQYF. The CDR3 nucleotides are TGTGCCACCAGCAGAGATACTGATCCTTCTACAGATACGCAGTATTTT.

This clonotype has ten or more counts. The J gene is TRBJ2-7, the V gene TRBV13; 10 bases line up with TRBD1. The CDR3 covers 16 residues. Trimming cost V 1 base and J 6 bases; bases outside gene matches: 9. CDR1 is PRHDT, CDR2 FYEKMQ, per germline (reference sequence). This CDR3 is CASSLVGGQGVPEQYF. For the CDR3, the DNA is TGTGCCAGCAGCTTAGTCGGCGGACAGGGGGTTCCCGAGCAGTACTTC.

This clonotype was seen many times. The J gene is TRBJ2-6, the V gene TRBV10-3; the match to TRBD2 covers 12 bases. V was pared by 1 base and J by 3 bases, with 7 bases of the junction left unmatched. The CDR3 extends over 19 amino acids. Germline values: CDR1 ENHRY, CDR2 SYGVKD. CDR3 protein: CAISEWSSGRAHGANVLTF. Written as DNA, the CDR3 is TGTGCCATCAGTGAGTGGTCTAGCGGGAGGGCCCATGGGGCCAACGTCCTGACTTTC.

The rearrangement uses TRBV7-9 and TRBJ2-1, with no clear D. CDR3 length equals 11 residues. Germline CDR1 is SEHNR and CDR2 is FQNEAQ (reference sequence). V was trimmed by 7 bases and J by 5 bases, leaving 6 bases between them. The CDR3 nucleotides are TGTGCCAGCACCAATGACAATGAGCAGTTCTTC. Amino acid sequence: CASTNDNEQFF.

This clonotype has ten or more counts. The genes are TRBV9 and TRBJ2-2, with D unclear. Germline values: CDR1 SGDLS, CDR2 YYNGEE. The CDR3 runs to 16 residues. Trimming shortened V by 0 bases and J by 0 bases, and 9 bases separated the two germline ends. The CDR3 DNA sequence: TGTGCCAGCAGCGTAGAAGGACGGCCGAACACCGGGGAGCTGTTTTTT. This gives the protein CASSVEGRPNTGELFF.

This clonotype turned up a few times. The V gene is TRBV24-1, the J gene TRBJ1-2, with D unclear. In germline, CDR1 is KGHDR, CDR2 SFDVKD. The CDR3 sequence is 17 residues long. V shed 0 bases and J shed 2 bases, with 15 bases lying between them. The CDR3, as DNA: TGTGCCACCAGTGATTTGTGGACCGTAGCCCTAAACTATGGCTACACCTTC. Translating gives CATSDLWTVALNYGYTF.

In its sample, this clonotype was seen a few times. The chain couples TRBV9 to TRBJ2-2, with D possibly TRBD1 on 5 matching bases. Germline CDR1 reads SGDLS; CDR2 reads YYNGEE. Trimming cost V 7 bases and J 2 bases, with 18 bases left between them. The CDR3 has 16 residues. The CDR3 bases are TGTGCCAGCGAAGGGAAAGGGGTGGAAAACACCGGGGAGCTGTTTTTT. This codes for CASEGKGVENTGELFF.

There are a few counts of this clonotype. The V and J genes are TRBV28 and TRBJ1-1; D gene unclear. V was cut by 7 bases and J by 8 bases, with 17 bases left in between. This CDR3 contains 13 residues. Germline CDR1 MDHEN, CDR2 SYDVKM. In nucleotides, the CDR3 is TGTGCCAGCACAACCACCTGGGCATTAGAAGCTTTCTTT. Amino acid sequence: CASTTTWALEAFF.

The chain is built from TRBV7-9 and TRBJ2-1; D ambiguous. Trimming took off 5 bases at V and 3 bases at J, with 11 bases between the two ends. CDR3 size: 14 residues. Germline values: CDR1 SEHNR, CDR2 FQNEAQ (reference sequence). The CDR3 reads CASSTQTNYNEQFF. The CDR3 DNA is TGTGCCAGCAGCACACAGACAAACTACAATGAGCAGTTCTTC.

This clonotype was counted once. The chain employs TRBV18 and TRBJ2-6, with 7 positions matching TRBD1. In germline, CDR1 is KGHSH, CDR2 LQKENI. This CDR3 is built from 16 residues. V trimming: 4 bases; J trimming: 2 bases; junction bases outside the gene matches: 5. The CDR3 DNA follows: TGTGCCAGCTCACAGGGGGCGACGCCTGGGGCCAACGTCCTGACTTTC. Its protein product is CASSQGATPGANVLTF.

Of note for this clonotype: A much larger clone is a single base away; this may be a read error. The chain combines TRBV14 with TRBJ2-1; 11 bases align to TRBD2. With 4 bases clipped from V and 7 bases from J, the junction kept 6 bases outside the gene matches. The length of the CDR3 is 15 residues. Germline CDR1 is SGHDN and CDR2 is FVKESK. The CDR3 sequence: CASSRLAGSSNEQFF. The CDR3 DNA is TGTGCCAGCAGCCGACTAGCGGGAAGTTCTAATGAGCAGTTCTTC.

J is TRBJ2-2 and V is TRBV5-1; tentatively, D is TRBD1 (5 bases). This CDR3 spans 13 amino acids. Trimming took off 2 bases at V and 7 bases at J, with 9 bases between the two ends. CDR1 is SGHRS and CDR2 is YFSETQ in the germline V gene. The chain's CDR3 is CASSLQAGGELFF. For the CDR3, the DNA is TGCGCCAGCAGCTTACAGGCAGGCGGGGAGCTGTTTTTT.

With regard to this clonotype: A much larger clone differs from this one at a single base, so this may be a read error. The rearrangement joins TRBV20-1 to TRBJ2-1; the match to TRBD2 covers 11 bases. The trim removed 2 bases at V and 5 bases at J, leaving 8 bases unmatched. CDR1 DFQATT and CDR2 SNEGSKA come from the germline V gene (reference sequence). The CDR3 sequence is 16 residues long. DNA for the CDR3: TGCAGTGCTAGAAAACCTAGCGGGAGGAGTCACAATGAGCAGTTCTTC. Translating gives CSARKPSGRSHNEQFF.

In the case of this clonotype: A much larger clone differs from this one at a single base, so this may be a read error. The chain carries TRBV7-2 and TRBJ1-6; D is possibly TRBD1 (5 bases). This CDR3 is built from 14 residues. Trimming left V 7 bases short and J 9 bases short, with 16 bases between. Germline CDR1 is SGHTA and CDR2 is FQGNSA. The CDR3 protein is CASNQGHTASPLHF. The CDR3 nucleotides are TGTGCCAGCAACCAAGGACATACTGCTTCACCCCTCCACTTT. Based on the CDR3 plus reference TRBV7-2 and TRBJ1-6, the full variable domain is GAGVSQSPSNKVTEKGKDVELRCDPISGHTALYWYRQSLGQGLEFLIYFQGNSAPDKSGLPSDRFSAERTGGSVSTLTIQRTQQEDSAVYLCASNQGHTASPLHFGNGTRLTVT.

The chain joins TRBV7-2 to TRBJ1-5; perhaps TRBD1 as D (6 bases). Trimming took 1 base from V and 5 from J, leaving 18 bases between them. This CDR3 is built from 17 residues. Germline V lookup: CDR1 SGHTA, CDR2 FQGNSA. The CDR3 loop reads CASSLGPGQTPDQPQHF. Here the CDR3 DNA reads TGTGCCAGCAGCTTAGGTCCGGGACAAACACCAGATCAGCCCCAGCATTTT.

With respect to this clonotype: A much larger clone sits a single nucleotide away, making a read error possible. The J gene is TRBJ2-7, the V gene TRBV27; D unclear. The J call is in doubt because the DNA end fits TRBJ2-1 better. Germline CDR1 reads MNHEY; CDR2 reads SMNVEV (reference sequence). This CDR3 is 15 amino acids long. The CDR3, as DNA: TGTGCCAGCAGTTTAAGATCAAACCTACGGTACGAGCAGTTCTTC. This translates into CASSLRSNLRYEQFF.

This clonotype was detected many times. V and J are TRBV7-6 and TRBJ2-7; D gene ambiguous. V dropped 1 base and J dropped 7 bases, with 11 bases sitting between them. This CDR3 comprises 13 residues. Germline V gene data show CDR1 as SGHVS and CDR2 as FNYEAQ. The CDR3 sequence: CASSLVGPTEQYF. The CDR3 DNA reads as TGTGCCAGCAGCTTAGTGGGCCCTACGGAGCAGTACTTC.

The gene calls are TRBV7-2 and TRBJ2-6; D possibly corresponds to TRBD1 (5 bases). Germline loops: CDR1 SGHTA, CDR2 FQGNSA. Trimming left V 2 bases short and J 4 bases short, with 9 bases between. The CDR3 has 15 residues. In nucleotides, the CDR3 is TGTGCCAGCAGCTTACAGGGTCCAGGGGCCAACGTCCTGACTTTC. As protein: CASSLQGPGANVLTF.

This clonotype was counted between two and nine times. The rearrangement joins TRBV28 to TRBJ2-7, with 9 bases that match TRBD1. The trim removed 7 bases at V and 4 bases at J, leaving 5 bases unmatched. CDR3 length: 13 amino acids. Per the germline V gene, CDR1 is MDHEN and CDR2 is SYDVKM. CDR3 sequence reads: CASTLQGAYEQYF. The CDR3 nucleotides read TGTGCCAGCACACTACAGGGGGCTTACGAGCAGTACTTC.

In its sample, this clonotype was seen a few times. The chain combines TRBV20-1 with TRBJ2-1, with D perhaps TRBD1 (6 bases). The ends were cut back, 6 bases at V and 3 bases at J, with 15 bases in the middle. CDR3 length: 14 residues. Germline assignment: CDR1 DFQATT and CDR2 SNEGSKA (reference sequence). The CDR3 sequence is CSAGTDRLYNEQFF. For the CDR3, the DNA is TGCAGTGCGGGGACGGACAGACTCTACAATGAGCAGTTCTTC.

This clonotype was counted many times. The V call is TRBV2, the J call TRBJ2-1; maybe TRBD2 (10 bases). Germline V gene data show CDR1 as SNHLY and CDR2 as FYNNEI. Trimming stripped 6 bases from V and 9 bases from J, with 27 bases between. This CDR3 is 17 amino acids long. The DNA of the CDR3 is TGTGCCAGCAGCGTTTTCCTTGGACTAGCGGACAGGGGTGAGCAGTTCTTC. This codes for CASSVFLGLADRGEQFF.

This clonotype was observed a single time. A much bigger clone sits one base away, suggesting this may be a read error. V is TRBV13 and J is TRBJ1-4; tentatively, D is TRBD1 (5 bases). V lost 5 bases and J 0 bases, leaving 7 bases between the germline ends. Germline-derived CDR1 and CDR2 are PRHDT and FYEKMQ (reference sequence). The CDR3 totals 14 residues. CDR3 sequence: CASSRTTTNEKLFF. The CDR3 DNA is TGTGCCAGCAGCCGGACAACAACTAATGAAAAACTGTTTTTT.

This clonotype was recorded at least ten times. The chain combines TRBV28 with TRBJ1-1; 8 positions agree with TRBD1. The CDR3 spans 23 residues. CDR1 is MDHEN and CDR2 is SYDVKM in the germline V gene. V shed 4 bases, J shed 1 base, and the junction held 29 bases outside the gene matches. The CDR3 bases are TGTGCCAGCAGTTCTAATTCCGTTCGGCCAGGGGGCCTTTCTCTTCTTCCGAACACTGAAGCTTTCTTT. It specifies CASSSNSVRPGGLSLLPNTEAFF.

The V call is TRBV19, the J call TRBJ2-7; D uncertain. V was clipped by 6 bases and J by 2 bases, with 8 bases between them. This CDR3 is built from 12 residues. Germline V gene lookup returns CDR1 LNHDA and CDR2 SQIVND (reference sequence). CDR3 in amino acids: CASRDEAYEQYF. The CDR3 DNA reads as TGTGCCAGTAGAGACGAGGCCTACGAGCAGTACTTC.

This clonotype appeared many times. The CDR3 here is CASSAVFTNTEAFF. CDR3 nucleotides: TGTGCCAGCTCCGCCGTATTTACGAACACTGAAGCTTTCTTT. J is TRBJ1-1 and V is TRBV19; D remains ambiguous. The length of the CDR3 is 14 residues. V dropped 9 bases and J dropped 1 base, with 15 bases sitting between them. The V gene's germline CDR1 is LNHDA and CDR2 SQIVND (reference sequence).

This clonotype was recorded many times. The CDR3 reads CAIMDSRDRGPGTEAFF. The CDR3 DNA reads as TGTGCCATCATGGACTCCCGGGACAGGGGGCCGGGGACTGAAGCTTTCTTT. The V and J genes are TRBV10-3 and TRBJ1-1; 12 nucleotides match TRBD1. J was trimmed by 5 bases and V by 7 bases; bases with no gene match: 14. The CDR3 sequence is 17 residues long. CDR1 is ENHRY and CDR2 is SYGVKD in the germline V gene.

This chain joins TRBV4-1 and TRBJ2-7; 8 nucleotides align to TRBD2. This CDR3 spans 14 amino acids. The germline CDR1 and CDR2 sequences are MGHRA and YSYEKL. V was clipped by 1 base and J by 7 bases; unmatched bases: 6. The CDR3 DNA reads TGCGCCAGCAGCCAAGTTGGGACTAGTGAAGAGCAGTACTTC. As protein: CASSQVGTSEEQYF.

The chain links TRBV30 to TRBJ2-7; D possibly corresponds to TRBD1 (6 bases). Per germline, CDR1 GTSNPN and CDR2 SVGIG (reference sequence). This CDR3 spans 12 amino acids. V lost 5 bases and J 1 base, leaving 9 bases between the germline ends. DNA of the CDR3: TGTGCCTGGCTCAGGGGTTCCTACGAGCAGTACTTC. It translates to CAWLRGSYEQYF.

The table lists this clonotype with many counts. The chain couples TRBV27 to TRBJ1-2; D may be TRBD1 (6 bases). The CDR3 sequence is 13 residues long. Germline V gene lookup returns CDR1 MNHEY and CDR2 SMNVEV (reference sequence). V was trimmed by 5 bases and J by 4 bases, leaving 11 bases between them. In DNA form, the CDR3 reads TGTGCCAGCAGTCAACAGGGACCCTATGGCTACACCTTC. The encoded protein is CASSQQGPYGYTF.